This entry concerns a single T cell receptor (beta chain). The antigen is not known. The sample comes from a study of post-analysis software for immune sequencing data. Study overall: Relapsing-remitting, secondary progressive and progressive-relapsing forms made up the multiple sclerosis disease courses. General study results and limits: Multiple sclerosis was associated with a significant reduction in normalized Chao1 diversity relative to controls. Analysis by F measure revealed that same-batch samples clustered strongly together.

The authors incorporated unique molecular identifiers into the TCR beta cDNA libraries. Yield was 450,000 to 650,000 cDNA molecules from around 1 to 9.1 million T cells. TCRdb re-called the PCR reads through MiXCR, storing one row per CDR3 protein. This table has about 430,000 distinct CDR3 sequences, less than 40% appearing once. The sample was blood. The source is a girl under 10 years old with multiple sclerosis.

DNA of the CDR3: TGTGCCAGCAGCCAGAGGGGACAGAGCTCCTACGAGCAGTACTTC. Protein sequence: CASSQRGQSSYEQYF. The chain uses TRBV3-1 and TRBJ2-7; 7 positions agree with TRBD1. Germline CDR1 and CDR2: LGHDT and YNNKEL (reference sequence). Unmatched junction bases numbered 5, after V lost 3 bases and J lost 0 bases. The CDR3 totals 15 residues.